Listed below are T cell receptor beta chains from one sample, sequenced in a study of blood T cell repertoires in COVID-19. Sequencing was performed with immunoSEQ multiplex PCR; in TCRdb, only in-frame clones are kept and a portion is missing. The repertoire holds more than 90,000 clones, about 75% seen once, with roughly a tenth in the top ten. The sample was peripheral blood. The source of these receptors is a woman of 80 years or more with acute or convalescent COVID-19. Both conserved end residues are part of each CDR3. D genes are given only for firm matches. Clone size is not always given. Where it is, it says once, few, many or a class for expanded clones.

CDR3nt: TGCGCCAGCAGCGGACAGGGGGGAAACTATGGCTACACCTTC
CDR3aa: CASSGQGGNYGYTF
j_gene: TRBJ1-2
v_gene: TRBV5-1
d_gene: TRBD1
abundance: .

CDR3nt: TGTGCCAGAAGCCCGGGGTGGGGTAAACAAGAGACCCAGTACTTC
CDR3aa: CARSPGWGKQETQYF
j_gene: TRBJ2-5
v_gene: TRBV5-3
d_gene: .
abundance: .

CDR3nt: TGTGCCACCAGTGATGGACAGGGGATTGGGCGTGAAAAACTGTTTTTT
CDR3aa: CATSDGQGIGREKLFF
j_gene: TRBJ1-4
v_gene: TRBV24-1
d_gene: TRBD1
abundance: many

CDR3nt: TGCAGTGCTAGTCACCCGGACAGGGGGCGCGGGGAGCTGTTTTTT
CDR3aa: CSASHPDRGRGELFF
j_gene: TRBJ2-2
v_gene: TRBV20-1
d_gene: TRBD1
abundance: .

CDR3nt: TGCGCCAGCAGCTGGGGACTCACGACAGATACGCAGTATTTT
CDR3aa: CASSWGLTTDTQYF
j_gene: TRBJ2-3
v_gene: TRBV5-1
d_gene: .
abundance: .

CDR3nt: TGTGCCAGCAGCTTAGGTCGGGGGACTAGGGTCAATGAGCAGTTCTTC
CDR3aa: CASSLGRGTRVNEQFF
j_gene: TRBJ2-1
v_gene: TRBV7-3
d_gene: TRBD2
abundance: many

CDR3nt: TGTGCCAGCCGCCGGGCCTCCGGGGGGACCGGGGAGCTGTTTTTT
CDR3aa: CASRRASGGTGELFF
j_gene: TRBJ2-2
v_gene: TRBV19
d_gene: TRBD2
abundance: .

CDR3nt: TGTGCCAGCAGCCGGCGGGAGGGGGGCAATGAGCAGTTCTTC
CDR3aa: CASSRREGGNEQFF
j_gene: TRBJ2-1
v_gene: TRBV21-1
d_gene: .
abundance: once

CDR3nt: TGTGCCAGCAGCTCCAGACAGGGACGAAGTCAGCCCCAGCATTTT
CDR3aa: CASSSRQGRSQPQHF
j_gene: TRBJ1-5
v_gene: TRBV5-6
d_gene: TRBD1
abundance: .

CDR3nt: TGTGCCAGCAGTGAAGCGCTTAAGGGGTTCAATTCACCCCTCCACTTT
CDR3aa: CASSEALKGFNSPLHF
j_gene: TRBJ1-6
v_gene: TRBV2
d_gene: .
abundance: .

CDR3nt: TGTGCCAGTAGTAAGGCAGCGACAGGCAATCAGCCCCAGCATTTT
CDR3aa: CASSKAATGNQPQHF
j_gene: TRBJ1-5
v_gene: TRBV19
d_gene: .
abundance: few

CDR3nt: TGTGCCTGGAGTGTACATACTACCTACGAGCAGTACTTC
CDR3aa: CAWSVHTTYEQYF
j_gene: TRBJ2-7
v_gene: TRBV30
d_gene: .
abundance: few

CDR3nt: TGTGCCAGCTCACCCAACCAGGCAGGGGCGACTGGAAACACCATATATTTT
CDR3aa: CASSPNQAGATGNTIYF
j_gene: TRBJ1-3
v_gene: TRBV18
d_gene: .
abundance: .

CDR3nt: TGCGCCAGCAGCTTACAGCAAGTGAACACTGAAGCTTTCTTT
CDR3aa: CASSLQQVNTEAFF
j_gene: TRBJ1-1
v_gene: TRBV5-1
d_gene: .
abundance: .

CDR3nt: TGTGCCGTACGCCGCGGGGGGGAACAAGAGACCCAGTACTTC
CDR3aa: CAVRRGGEQETQYF
j_gene: TRBJ2-5
v_gene: TRBV5-6
d_gene: TRBD2
abundance: .

CDR3nt: TGTGCCAGCAGTGAGAGAGCGGGGGGATCAGCAGATACGCAGTATTTT
CDR3aa: CASSERAGGSADTQYF
j_gene: TRBJ2-3
v_gene: TRBV9
d_gene: TRBD2
abundance: .

CDR3nt: TGTGCCAGCAGCGTACAGGGGGAATCCTACGAGCAGTACTTC
CDR3aa: CASSVQGESYEQYF
j_gene: TRBJ2-7
v_gene: TRBV9
d_gene: TRBD1
abundance: .

CDR3nt: TGTGCCAGCAGTCTTTCTGTGTGGGGGCCGGGGTGGACCCAGTACTTC
CDR3aa: CASSLSVWGPGWTQYF
j_gene: TRBJ2-5
v_gene: TRBV6-2/TRBV6-3
d_gene: .
abundance: once

CDR3nt: TGTGCCAGCAGCGCGGGGACAGGGGTACGTTGGGGCTATGGCTACACCTTC
CDR3aa: CASSAGTGVRWGYGYTF
j_gene: TRBJ1-2
v_gene: TRBV5-4
d_gene: TRBD1
abundance: .

CDR3nt: TGTGCCAGCAGCCATAGGACAGGGCCAGAGGCTGAAGCTTTCTTT
CDR3aa: CASSHRTGPEAEAFF
j_gene: TRBJ1-1
v_gene: TRBV7-9
d_gene: TRBD1
abundance: .

CDR3nt: TGTGCCAGCAGTGAAAAGGGGGCCACCTCCGAAAAACTGTTTTTT
CDR3aa: CASSEKGATSEKLFF
j_gene: TRBJ1-4
v_gene: TRBV2
d_gene: TRBD1
abundance: few

CDR3nt: TGTGCCAGCAGCCAAGGTGGGGCAGTAGCGGGAGGTTCCTACGAGCAGTACTTC
CDR3aa: CASSQGGAVAGGSYEQYF
j_gene: TRBJ2-7
v_gene: TRBV3-1/TRBV3-2
d_gene: TRBD2
abundance: once

CDR3nt: TGTGCCAGCAGCCAAGATGGGGGGGGTGAAGCTTTCTTT
CDR3aa: CASSQDGGGEAFF
j_gene: TRBJ1-1
v_gene: TRBV3-1/TRBV3-2
d_gene: .
abundance: .

CDR3nt: TGTGCCAGCAGTCTAGGCGGACAAGAGACCCAGTACTTC
CDR3aa: CASSLGGQETQYF
j_gene: TRBJ2-5
v_gene: TRBV28
d_gene: .
abundance: .

CDR3nt: TGCGCCAGCAGCTTGGCCACAGGAAACACCATATATTTT
CDR3aa: CASSLATGNTIYF
j_gene: TRBJ1-3
v_gene: TRBV5-1
d_gene: .
abundance: few

CDR3nt: TGTGCCAGCAGCTTCCGGACTCCGCCGAGTGAGCAGTTCTTC
CDR3aa: CASSFRTPPSEQFF
j_gene: TRBJ2-1
v_gene: TRBV7-2
d_gene: .
abundance: once

CDR3nt: TGTGCCAGCAGCTCCTCCCGACTAGCGGGTGAATACACAGATACGCAGTATTTT
CDR3aa: CASSSSRLAGEYTDTQYF
j_gene: TRBJ2-3
v_gene: TRBV7-8
d_gene: TRBD2
abundance: .

CDR3nt: TGCGCCAGCAGCCACGGGACAACCCAGTACTTC
CDR3aa: CASSHGTTQYF
j_gene: TRBJ2-5
v_gene: TRBV5-1
d_gene: .
abundance: many

CDR3nt: TGTGCCAGCAGTGATCCTGGATTAGGAGACAATGAGCAGTTCTTC
CDR3aa: CASSDPGLGDNEQFF
j_gene: TRBJ2-1
v_gene: TRBV25-1
d_gene: .
abundance: .

CDR3nt: TGTGCCAGCAGCGGTACCATGAACACTGAAGCTTTCTTT
CDR3aa: CASSGTMNTEAFF
j_gene: TRBJ1-1
v_gene: TRBV6-5
d_gene: .
abundance: .

CDR3nt: TGTGCCAGCAGCTTAGTCTGGGGAGAAGGTCAGGCTTTCTTT
CDR3aa: CASSLVWGEGQAFF
j_gene: TRBJ1-1
v_gene: TRBV7-2
d_gene: .
abundance: once

CDR3nt: TGTGCCAGCAGCCCCGGGACTACCCATGAGCAGTTCTTC
CDR3aa: CASSPGTTHEQFF
j_gene: TRBJ2-1
v_gene: TRBV7-9
d_gene: TRBD2
abundance: .

CDR3nt: TGTGCCAGCAGTGAAGTTCCCGCTAGCGGGGGGCTGGCCCAGTACTTC
CDR3aa: CASSEVPASGGLAQYF
j_gene: TRBJ2-5
v_gene: TRBV6-1
d_gene: TRBD2
abundance: .

CDR3nt: TGTGCCAGCAGCGCAGTGCGCGGGAGGATCGGGGAGCTGTTTTTT
CDR3aa: CASSAVRGRIGELFF
j_gene: TRBJ2-2
v_gene: TRBV11-2
d_gene: TRBD2
abundance: .

CDR3nt: TGTGCCAGCCTATCCCCAGCGAGCGAGCAGTACTTC
CDR3aa: CASLSPASEQYF
j_gene: TRBJ2-7
v_gene: TRBV27
d_gene: .
abundance: once

CDR3nt: TGTGCCAGCAAGCAGACCGGGACAGAAAACATTCAGTACTTC
CDR3aa: CASKQTGTENIQYF
j_gene: TRBJ2-4
v_gene: TRBV7-2
d_gene: TRBD1
abundance: .

CDR3nt: TGTGCCAGCAGCCAAGATGGGACAGGGAGGGAAGAGACCCAGTACTTC
CDR3aa: CASSQDGTGREETQYF
j_gene: TRBJ2-5
v_gene: TRBV4-2
d_gene: TRBD1
abundance: .

CDR3nt: TGCGCCAGCAGCTTGGTGTCTAGTCCGAACACCGGGGAGCTGTTTTTT
CDR3aa: CASSLVSSPNTGELFF
j_gene: TRBJ2-2
v_gene: TRBV5-1
d_gene: .
abundance: .

CDR3nt: TGCGCCAGCAGCCAACTTAACACCGGGACAGGGTATTCACCCCTCCACTTT
CDR3aa: CASSQLNTGTGYSPLHF
j_gene: TRBJ1-6
v_gene: TRBV4-3
d_gene: TRBD1
abundance: .

CDR3nt: TGTGCCAGTAGTTCCCCAGAGGTTCGGGATACGCAGTATTTT
CDR3aa: CASSSPEVRDTQYF
j_gene: TRBJ2-3
v_gene: TRBV19
d_gene: .
abundance: .

CDR3nt: TGTGCCAGCAGCTTGGCAGGGAACGCAGATACGCAGTATTTT
CDR3aa: CASSLAGNADTQYF
j_gene: TRBJ2-3
v_gene: TRBV13
d_gene: .
abundance: .

CDR3nt: TGCGCCAGCAGCTTGGGGCAGCGATGGGAGCAGTTCTTC
CDR3aa: CASSLGQRWEQFF
j_gene: TRBJ2-1
v_gene: TRBV5-1
d_gene: .
abundance: .

CDR3nt: TGTGCCAGCAGCTTTCCATCCGGGACAGGCTCTAAAGAGCAGTACTTC
CDR3aa: CASSFPSGTGSKEQYF
j_gene: TRBJ2-7
v_gene: TRBV7-9
d_gene: TRBD1
abundance: .

CDR3nt: TGTGCCAGCAGTTCGTGGACAGGGGCGAACACTGAAGCTTTCTTT
CDR3aa: CASSSWTGANTEAFF
j_gene: TRBJ1-1
v_gene: TRBV6-6
d_gene: TRBD1
abundance: .

CDR3nt: TGTGCCAGCAGTCCCCTCCGGGACAGGGGGCACACCTTC
CDR3aa: CASSPLRDRGHTF
j_gene: TRBJ1-2
v_gene: TRBV6-1
d_gene: TRBD1
abundance: .

CDR3nt: TGTGCCAGCAGTTACTTTGCCTCCGCAGGTACTGAAGCTTTCTTT
CDR3aa: CASSYFASAGTEAFF
j_gene: TRBJ1-1
v_gene: TRBV6-2/TRBV6-3
d_gene: .
abundance: .

CDR3nt: TGCAGTGCCGACAGGTCCGGGGAGCTGTTTTTT
CDR3aa: CSADRSGELFF
j_gene: TRBJ2-2
v_gene: TRBV20-1
d_gene: .
abundance: .

CDR3nt: TGCAGCGTCGCGACAGGGTTAGTAGATCAGCCCCAGCATTTT
CDR3aa: CSVATGLVDQPQHF
j_gene: TRBJ1-5
v_gene: TRBV29-1
d_gene: TRBD1
abundance: few

CDR3nt: TGCGCCAGCAGCTTGGTGGCGGGGGGGCAAGAGACCCAGTACTTC
CDR3aa: CASSLVAGGQETQYF
j_gene: TRBJ2-5
v_gene: TRBV5-1
d_gene: TRBD2
abundance: .

CDR3nt: TGTGCCAGCAGCGTCAGGTCCCGTTCTGGAAACACCATATATTTT
CDR3aa: CASSVRSRSGNTIYF
j_gene: TRBJ1-3
v_gene: TRBV9
d_gene: .
abundance: medium-sized

CDR3nt: TGTGCCAGCTCACCACGACAGGGAATGAACACTGAAGCTTTCTTT
CDR3aa: CASSPRQGMNTEAFF
j_gene: TRBJ1-1
v_gene: TRBV18
d_gene: TRBD1
abundance: few

CDR3nt: TGCAGCGTTGCAAAGGGACAGGGAAAGTATTTT
CDR3aa: CSVAKGQGKYF
j_gene: TRBJ2-3
v_gene: TRBV29-1
d_gene: TRBD1
abundance: .

CDR3nt: TGTGCCAGCAGCCGGGAACAGGGTATGTCGCCCCAGCATTTT
CDR3aa: CASSREQGMSPQHF
j_gene: TRBJ1-5
v_gene: TRBV3-1/TRBV3-2
d_gene: .
abundance: .